This T cell receptor (beta chain) was profiled in a study of PD-1 blockade in classical Hodgkin lymphoma. Germline V gene sequence: CDR1 SGHDN, CDR2 FVKESK. The CDR3 is made up of 16 amino acids. Trimming at V came to 3 bases and at J to 4 bases, leaving 10 bases not matched to a gene. The patients all showed relapse after autologous stem cell transplantation, while their brentuximab vedotin exposure varied. Reported best responses ranged across complete response, partial response or progressive disease. Clones were read by immunoSEQ multiplex PCR, and TCRdb kept only the in-frame ones, dropping some. The sample consists of 50,000 to 75,000 clones, 88% of them appearing once.

The origin of this receptor is a human donor with classical Hodgkin lymphoma. The chain combines TRBV14 with TRBJ2-5; 8 nucleotides match TRBD2. The sequenced sample was peripheral blood mononuclear cells (PBMCs), obtained before the second cycle of nivolumab. In nucleotides, the CDR3 is TGTGCCAGCAGCCACATAAGCGGGGGTCGATCAGAGACCCAGTACTTC. Translation: CASSHISGGRSETQYF.